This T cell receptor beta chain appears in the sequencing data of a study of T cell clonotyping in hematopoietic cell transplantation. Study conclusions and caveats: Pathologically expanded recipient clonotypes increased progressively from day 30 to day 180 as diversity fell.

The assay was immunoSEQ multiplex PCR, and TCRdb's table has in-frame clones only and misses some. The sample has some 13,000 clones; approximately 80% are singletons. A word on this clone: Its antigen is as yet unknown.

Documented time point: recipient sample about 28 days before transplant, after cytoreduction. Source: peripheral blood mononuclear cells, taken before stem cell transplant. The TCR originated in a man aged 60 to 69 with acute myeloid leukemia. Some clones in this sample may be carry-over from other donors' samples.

The CDR3 nucleotides read TGTGCCAGCAGTTTATCGGGAAGACAGGGGGCCTACAATGAGCAGTTCTTC. It encodes CASSLSGRQGAYNEQFF. The chain carries TRBV27 and TRBJ2-1; TRBD1 agrees at 9 bases. After removal of 0 bases from V and 2 bases from J, the junction contained 5 bases not matched to a gene. The CDR3 sequence is 17 residues long. Germline CDR1 reads MNHEY; CDR2 reads SMNVEV (reference sequence).